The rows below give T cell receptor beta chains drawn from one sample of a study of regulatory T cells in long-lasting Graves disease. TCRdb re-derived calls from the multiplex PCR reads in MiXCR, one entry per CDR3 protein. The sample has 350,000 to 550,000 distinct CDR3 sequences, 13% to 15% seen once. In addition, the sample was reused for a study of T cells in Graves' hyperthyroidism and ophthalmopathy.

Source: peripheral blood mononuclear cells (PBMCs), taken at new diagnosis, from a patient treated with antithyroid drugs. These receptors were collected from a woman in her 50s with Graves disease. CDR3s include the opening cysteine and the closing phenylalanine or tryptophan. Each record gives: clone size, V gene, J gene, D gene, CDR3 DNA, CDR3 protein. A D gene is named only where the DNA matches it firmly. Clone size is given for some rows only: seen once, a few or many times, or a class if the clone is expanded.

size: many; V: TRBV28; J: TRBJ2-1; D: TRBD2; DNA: TGTGCCAGCAGTTTATGGCGGGGAGGGTACAATGAGCAGTTCTTC; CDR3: CASSLWRGGYNEQFF
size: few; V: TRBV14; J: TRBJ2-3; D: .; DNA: TGTGCCAGCAGCAAGATCCTAGCGACTAGCACAGATACGCAGTATTTT; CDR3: CASSKILATSTDTQYF
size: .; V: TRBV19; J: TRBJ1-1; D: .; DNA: TGTGCCAGTACCTTTCGCCGGCCCGGCACTGAAGCTTTCTTT; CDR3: CASTFRRPGTEAFF
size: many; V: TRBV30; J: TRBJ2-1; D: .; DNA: TGTGCCTGGAGTGTAAACAGGCCGTACAATGAGCAGTTCTTC; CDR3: CAWSVNRPYNEQFF
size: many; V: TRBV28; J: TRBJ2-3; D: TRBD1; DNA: TGTGCCAGCAGTCCTACCTCCGGGACAGGGGTAACAGATACGCAGTATTTT; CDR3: CASSPTSGTGVTDTQYF
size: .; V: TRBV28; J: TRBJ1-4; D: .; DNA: TGTGCCAGCAAAAGGTCACAGGGAGGTGAAAAACTGTTTTTT; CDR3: CASKRSQGGEKLFF
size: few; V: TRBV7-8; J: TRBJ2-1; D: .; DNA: TGTGCCAGCAGCCCTCCGGGCGGGAACTCCTCTTTTGAGCAGTTCTTC; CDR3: CASSPPGGNSSFEQFF
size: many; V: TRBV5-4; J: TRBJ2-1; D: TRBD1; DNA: TGTGCCAGCAGCCGTACCGGGACAGGGGGCCATGAGCAGTTCTTC; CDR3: CASSRTGTGGHEQFF
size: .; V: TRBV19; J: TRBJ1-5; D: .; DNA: TGTGCCAGTAGTATGGGATCAAACAGGTACACCAATCAGCCCCAGCATTTT; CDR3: CASSMGSNRYTNQPQHF
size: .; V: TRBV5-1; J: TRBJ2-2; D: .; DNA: TGCGCCAGCAGCTGGGGGCAGGGAGAGTCCGCCGGGGAGCTGTTTTTT; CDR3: CASSWGQGESAGELFF
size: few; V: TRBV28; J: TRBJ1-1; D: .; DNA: TGTGCCAGCAGTCCCCTAAACAGGGAGGTGGCTGAAGCTTTCTTT; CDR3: CASSPLNREVAEAFF
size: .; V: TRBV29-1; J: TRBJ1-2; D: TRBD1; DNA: TGCAGCGTCGGGACAGATTATGGCTACACCTTC; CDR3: CSVGTDYGYTF
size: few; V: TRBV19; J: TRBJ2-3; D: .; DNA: TGTGCCAGTACACCTGGACTTAGCGACACAGATACGCAGTATTTT; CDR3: CASTPGLSDTDTQYF
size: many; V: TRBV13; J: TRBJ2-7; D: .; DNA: TGTGCCAGCAGCTTACAGGGGTGGAGCGAGCAGTACTTC; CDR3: CASSLQGWSEQYF
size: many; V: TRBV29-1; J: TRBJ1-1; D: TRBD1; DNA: TGCAGCGTTGAAGGGGGGACAGGCGCGAACACTGAAGCTTTCTTT; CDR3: CSVEGGTGANTEAFF
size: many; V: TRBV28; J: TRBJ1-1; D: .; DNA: TGTGCCAGCAGTTACTCGAACACTGAAGCTTTCTTT; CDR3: CASSYSNTEAFF
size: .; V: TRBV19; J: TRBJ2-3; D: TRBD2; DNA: TGTGCCAGTAGTATTGGTCTAGCGGGGAATACGCAGTATTTT; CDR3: CASSIGLAGNTQYF
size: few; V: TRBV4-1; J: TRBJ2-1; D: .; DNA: TGCGCCAGCAGCCAACTATCCCTATCCGCGGGTACAGCGCCCCACAATGAGCAGTTCTTC; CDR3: CASSQLSLSAGTAPHNEQFF
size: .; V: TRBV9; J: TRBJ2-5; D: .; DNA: TGTGCCAGCAGCGTAGTCGGTCTTGGGGGGCACCAAGAGACCCAGTACTTC; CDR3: CASSVVGLGGHQETQYF
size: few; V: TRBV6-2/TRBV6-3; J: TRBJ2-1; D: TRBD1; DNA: TGTGCCAGCAGTTACGGGCCGACAGGGGAGTACAATGAGCAGTTCTTC; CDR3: CASSYGPTGEYNEQFF